This entry is about one TCR beta chain. Antigen: not known. This sample is drawn from a study of shared clonotypes between healthy human individuals. Whole-study findings and limits: Sampling covered blood only; tissue repertoires likely differ.

V lost 4 bases to trimming and J lost 4 bases, with 18 bases between them. The germline V gene has CDR1 SGHRS and CDR2 YFSETQ. The CDR3 extends over 16 amino acids. CD4+ cells underwent separation, giving CD45RA+ naive and CD45RA-negative memory subsets. Assay: immunoSEQ multiplex PCR; the TCRdb copy retains only in-frame clones and omits some. This sample has about 2.3 million clones, with around 92% found just once. The sample was naive CD4+ T cells from PBMCs. Subset noted: CD45RA+ positively selected. The V and J genes are TRBV5-1 and TRBJ2-4; possibly TRBD1 for D (5 bases). The receptor was derived from a man between 18 and 29 years old in good health. Some clones in this sample may be carry-over from other donors' samples. CDR3: CASSPTGREKKNIQYF. The DNA of the CDR3 is TGCGCCAGCAGCCCCACCGGCAGGGAAAAGAAAAACATTCAGTACTTC.